What follows are 23 T cell receptor beta chains derived from one specimen sequenced in a study of T cell repertoires in cytomegalovirus infection. TCRdb fed the reads into MiXCR, producing one record per CDR3 protein. Among approximately 500,000 distinct CDR3 sequences, around a quarter were seen once, and the ten largest hold about 13%. The sample comprised PBMCs. Receptors were obtained from a human donor in good health (CMV status not recorded). Some clones in this sample may be carry-over from other donors' samples.

This clonotype appeared a few times. This chain links TRBV5-6 with TRBJ1-1; 9 nucleotides agree with TRBD1. This CDR3 region has 14 residues. Germline V lookup: CDR1 SGHDT, CDR2 YYEEEE. The junction had 10 bases not matched to a gene; V was cut back by 4 bases and J by 9 bases. Here the CDR3 DNA reads TGTGCCAGCAGCCTGCTCCCCGGGACAGGGCAAGCTTTCTTT. The encoded protein is CASSLLPGTGQAFF.

This clonotype has a handful of counts. The chain combines TRBV27 with TRBJ2-1; D might be TRBD1 (6 bases). This CDR3 is 20 amino acids long. Germline CDR1 is MNHEY and CDR2 is SMNVEV (reference sequence). V shed 8 bases and J shed 0 bases, with 29 bases lying between them. This CDR3 reads CASLPSGRTAYFTSYNEQFF. Here the CDR3 DNA reads TGTGCCAGCCTTCCGAGCGGAAGGACAGCATACTTTACCTCCTACAATGAGCAGTTCTTC.

This clonotype turned up a few times. V and J are TRBV29-1 and TRBJ2-1; D remains unclear. CDR3 length: 13 residues. Germline assignment: CDR1 SQVTM and CDR2 ANQGSEA. V lost 5 bases and J lost 5, with 13 bases in between. The CDR3 here is CSVRREDNNEQFF. CDR3 nucleotide sequence: TGCAGCGTTAGGCGAGAAGACAACAATGAGCAGTTCTTC.

The chain recombines TRBV4-1 with TRBJ2-1; D possibly corresponds to TRBD1 (6 bases). CDR1 is MGHRA and CDR2 is YSYEKL in the germline V gene. The CDR3 is 16 residues long. V was shortened by 0 bases and J by 3 bases, with 12 bases between the two germline ends. CDR3 loop: CASSQDAPGDYNEQFF. The CDR3 DNA sequence: TGCGCCAGCAGCCAAGATGCCCCAGGGGACTACAATGAGCAGTTCTTC.

V gene TRBV6-2 or TRBV6-3 combines with J gene TRBJ1-5, with a weak D call TRBD1 (6 bases). V dropped 4 bases and J dropped 6 bases, with 16 bases sitting between them. The CDR3 is 15 residues long. Germline values: CDR1 MNHEY, CDR2 SVGEGT. The CDR3 DNA follows: TGTGCCAGCAGTTCTTTCAGGGGAGGAGTTCAGCCCCAGCATTTT. It is translated as CASSSFRGGVQPQHF.

This clonotype was counted ten times or more. The J gene is TRBJ2-1, the V gene TRBV12-5, with TRBD2 identical over 14 bases. The V and J ends lost 0 bases and 1 base, in that order; junction bases with no gene match: 11. Germline CDR1 and CDR2: LGHNT and FRNRAP. The length of the CDR3 is 21 residues. The CDR3: CASGLVAGTSGRPDSYNEQFF. In DNA form, the CDR3 reads TGTGCTAGTGGTTTGGTAGCTGGGACTAGCGGGAGACCAGATTCCTACAATGAGCAGTTCTTC.

V and J are TRBV9 and TRBJ2-3; D is possibly TRBD1 or TRBD2 (5 bases each). This CDR3 contains 16 residues. Trimming removed 0 bases from V and 9 bases from J, with 20 bases in between. Germline CDR1 and CDR2: SGDLS and YYNGEE. CDR3 sequence (DNA): TGTGCCAGCAGCGTAGACCTACAGCCCGCTTGGGGGACGCAGTATTTT. Its translation: CASSVDLQPAWGTQYF.

The chain's CDR3 is CASSLGTGIEQYF. CDR3 nucleotides: TGTGCCAGTAGTCTCGGGACAGGGATCGAGCAGTACTTC. The genes are TRBV19 and TRBJ2-7; the match to TRBD1 covers 9 bases. V trimming: 5 bases; J trimming: 6 bases; junction bases outside the gene matches: 5. Looked up from germline, CDR1 is LNHDA and CDR2 is SQIVND (reference sequence). The CDR3 totals 13 residues.

The chain recombines TRBV12-3 or TRBV12-4 with TRBJ2-1, with TRBD2 identical over 11 bases. The CDR3 sequence is 14 residues long. V shed 6 bases and J 9 bases; nucleotides not matched to a gene: 7. The CDR3 loop is CASRGTSGSSEQFF. DNA for the CDR3: TGTGCCAGCAGGGGGACTAGCGGATCGTCTGAGCAGTTCTTC.

The rearrangement uses TRBV7-2 and TRBJ2-1, with TRBD2 identical over 10 bases. This CDR3 region has 17 residues. The junction had 7 bases not matched to a gene; V was cut back by 5 bases and J by 0 bases. Germline CDR1 reads SGHTA; CDR2 reads FQGNSA. The CDR3 is CASSVGLAFSSYNEQFF. DNA for the CDR3: TGTGCCAGCAGCGTGGGACTAGCGTTTAGCTCCTACAATGAGCAGTTCTTC.

J is TRBJ2-2 and V is TRBV11-2; D is possibly TRBD1 (5 bases). The V and J ends lost 4 bases and 4 bases respectively, with 19 bases between them. Germline V gene lookup returns CDR1 SGHAT and CDR2 FQNNGV. CDR3 length: 17 residues. The CDR3 DNA sequence: TGTGCCAGCAGCTCCCGCATAGACAGCTTTCTCACCGGGGAGCTGTTTTTT. Its protein product is CASSSRIDSFLTGELFF.

This clonotype was counted many times. This chain joins TRBV7-8 and TRBJ1-3; D is uncertain. V lost 5 bases to trimming and J lost 0 bases, with 20 bases between them. The germline V gene has CDR1 SGHVS and CDR2 FQNEAQ. CDR3 length: 18 amino acids. In DNA, the CDR3 is TGTGCCAGCAGCCGGGTGGGTGGACCGAGAACCTCTGGAAACACCATATATTTT. Protein: CASSRVGGPRTSGNTIYF.

The chain joins TRBV19 to TRBJ2-2; tentatively, D is TRBD1 (6 bases). Between the trimmed V and J ends, which lost 6 bases and 3 bases, there was a span of 17 bases. The CDR3 runs 16 residues. CDR1 LNHDA and CDR2 SQIVND come from the germline V gene (reference sequence). CDR3 DNA: TGTGCCAGTAGCTCAGCAGGGGCGGCAGACACCGGGGAGCTGTTTTTT. Its translation is CASSSAGAADTGELFF. Full variable domain (outside the CDR3, taken from reference TRBV19 and TRBJ2-2): DGGITQSPKYLFRKEGQNVTLSCEQNLNHDAMYWYRQDPGQGLRLIYYSQIVNDFQKGDIAEGYSVSREKKESFPLTVTSAQKNPTAFYLCASSSAGAADTGELFFGEGSRLTVL.

This clonotype was detected a few times. CDR3 nucleotides: TGTGCCACCAAAACCATAGCGGGAGGATTCACCGGGGAGCTGTTTTTT. This encodes CATKTIAGGFTGELFF. The rearrangement uses TRBV6-6 and TRBJ2-2; 10 bases map to TRBD2. Unmatched junction bases numbered 12, after V lost 10 bases and J lost 4 bases. Looked up from germline, CDR1 is MNHNY and CDR2 is SVGAGI (reference sequence). The CDR3 extends over 16 amino acids.

The chain recombines TRBV29-1 with TRBJ2-7; 8 nucleotides match TRBD2. V shed 1 base, J shed 1 base, and the junction held 9 bases outside the gene matches. Germline values: CDR1 SQVTM, CDR2 ANQGSEA. The CDR3 totals 16 residues. CDR3 loop: CSVEGLAGSPSYEQYF. CDR3 DNA sequence: TGCAGCGTTGAAGGGCTAGCGGGCTCACCTTCCTACGAGCAGTACTTC.

This rearrangement joins TRBV12-3 or TRBV12-4 to TRBJ2-1, with D maybe TRBD2 (5 bases). This CDR3 region has 15 residues. V was clipped by 5 bases and J by 4 bases, with 15 bases between them. CDR3 sequence reads: CASSARTGFYNEQFF. CDR3 bases: TGTGCCAGCAGTGCCCGGACGGGATTTTACAATGAGCAGTTCTTC.

In regard to this clonotype: The junction does not match germline at one end; this may be a read error. The chain has TRBV5-3 and TRBJ1-1; D perhaps matches TRBD1 (5 bases). TRBV5-3 is reported as an ORF; its role is uncertain. This CDR3 is 13 amino acids long. The CDR3 DNA is TGTGCCAGCAGCTGGGACGCGAACACTGAAGCTTTCTTT. As protein: CASSWDANTEAFF.

The sample holds a few counts of this clonotype. This chain links TRBV28 with TRBJ1-6; D might be TRBD1 (5 bases). With 4 bases removed from V and 6 bases from J, the gap between germline ends came to 10 bases. The CDR3 consists of 14 residues. Germline lookup yields CDR1 MDHEN and CDR2 SYDVKM. CDR3 loop: CASSSPGSNSPLHF. Here the CDR3 DNA reads TGTGCCAGCAGTTCCCCAGGGAGTAATTCACCCCTCCACTTT.

V and J are TRBV19 and TRBJ1-4; tentatively, D is TRBD1 (5 bases). Trimming stripped 7 bases from V and 3 bases from J, with 12 bases between. Looked up from germline, CDR1 is LNHDA and CDR2 is SQIVND (reference sequence). CDR3 length equals 14 residues. The CDR3 loop reads CASTRTGPNEKLFF. CDR3 sequence (DNA): TGTGCCAGTACGAGGACGGGGCCTAATGAAAAACTGTTTTTT. The complete variable domain, with remaining parts taken from reference TRBV19 and TRBJ1-4, reads DGGITQSPKYLFRKEGQNVTLSCEQNLNHDAMYWYRQDPGQGLRLIYYSQIVNDFQKGDIAEGYSVSREKKESFPLTVTSAQKNPTAFYLCASTRTGPNEKLFFGSGTQLSVL.

This clonotype was detected many times. The rearrangement links TRBV7-2 to TRBJ2-5, with TRBD2 as a possible D gene (6 bases). The CDR3 covers 15 residues. Germline V CDR1 and CDR2: SGHTA, FQGNSA. The V gene lost 1 base and the J gene lost 3 bases, with 12 bases spanning the gap. This CDR3 reads CASSLVGTPKETQYF. The CDR3 DNA follows: TGTGCCAGCAGCTTAGTTGGGACTCCAAAAGAGACCCAGTACTTC.

In this sample, this clonotype turned up a few times. The genes are TRBV7-9 and TRBJ2-7, with TRBD2 matching 7 bases. The germline gives CDR1 SEHNR, CDR2 FQNEAQ (reference sequence). The CDR3 covers 17 residues. Germline trimming cut 0 bases from V and 4 bases from J; bases unmatched to any gene: 12. The CDR3 DNA follows: TGTGCCAGCAGCTTAGCGCCAGATCCGGGACTAACTTACGAGCAGTACTTC. This translates into CASSLAPDPGLTYEQYF.

The chain recombines TRBV28 with TRBJ1-5, with 7 bases identical to TRBD1. The CDR3 consists of 15 residues. Germline CDR1 and CDR2: MDHEN and SYDVKM. V lost 10 bases to trimming and J lost 0 bases; unmatched junction nucleotides: 9. The CDR3 spells CATSQGTVSNQPQHF. The CDR3 region has the DNA TGTGCCACGTCCCAGGGGACAGTTAGCAATCAGCCCCAGCATTTT.

The chain has TRBV20-1 and TRBJ1-1; no clear D gene. The CDR3 spans 12 residues. The germline CDR1 and CDR2 sequences are DFQATT and SNEGSKA (reference sequence). Trimming cost V 5 bases and J 4 bases, with 11 bases left between them. The CDR3 nucleotides are TGCAGTGCTGGACGACGGACCACTGAAGCTTTCTTT. Residues: CSAGRRTTEAFF.